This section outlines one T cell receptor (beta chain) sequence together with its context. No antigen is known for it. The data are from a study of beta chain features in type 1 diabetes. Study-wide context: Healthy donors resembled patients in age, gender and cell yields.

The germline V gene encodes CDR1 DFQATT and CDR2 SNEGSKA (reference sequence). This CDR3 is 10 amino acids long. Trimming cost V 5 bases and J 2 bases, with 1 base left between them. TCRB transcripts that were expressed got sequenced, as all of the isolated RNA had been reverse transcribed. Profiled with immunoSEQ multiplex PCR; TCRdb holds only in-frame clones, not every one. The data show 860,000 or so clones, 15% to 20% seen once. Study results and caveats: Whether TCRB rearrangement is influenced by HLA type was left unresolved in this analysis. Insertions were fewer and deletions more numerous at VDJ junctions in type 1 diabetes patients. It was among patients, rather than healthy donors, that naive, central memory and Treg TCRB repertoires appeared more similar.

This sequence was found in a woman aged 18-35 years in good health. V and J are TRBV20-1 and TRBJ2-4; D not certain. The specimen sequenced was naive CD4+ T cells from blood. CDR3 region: CSAPKNIQYF. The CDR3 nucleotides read TGCAGTGCTCCCAAAAACATTCAGTACTTC.